Below, 17 T cell receptor beta chains from the same sample are listed, as sequenced in a study of identical twins. MiXCR was run by TCRdb on the 5' RACE reads, yielding one entry per CDR3 protein. The data show about 810,000 distinct CDR3 sequences, 9% to 15% seen once. A further study also used this sample, focusing on yellow fever vaccine responses in identical twins.

The sequenced sample was PBMCs. The receptors stem from a woman aged 18 to 35 in good health.

This clonotype has just a few counts. The chain is built from TRBV12-3 or TRBV12-4 and TRBJ1-3, with unresolved D. V was clipped by 6 bases and J by 0 bases, with 12 bases between them. This CDR3 contains 15 residues. This CDR3 reads CASSPQWSSGNTIYF. The CDR3 nucleotides read TGTGCCAGCAGCCCACAGTGGAGCTCTGGAAACACCATATATTTT.

The chain combines TRBV6-1 with TRBJ1-4, with TRBD1 matching 9 bases. Germline CDR1 and CDR2: MNHNS and SASEGT. V lost 11 bases and J lost 0; bases outside the gene matches: 7. The CDR3 spans 15 residues. In DNA, the CDR3 is TGTGCCTCCCAGACAGGGGGTACAACTAATGAAAAACTGTTTTTT. Protein sequence: CASQTGGTTNEKLFF.

This clonotype came up many times. The chain joins TRBV15 to TRBJ2-4, with 7 positions matching TRBD2. CDR3 length: 15 residues. The J segment lost 6 bases and the V segment lost 5 bases, leaving 10 bases of the junction unmatched. The germline CDR1 and CDR2 sequences are LNHNV and YYDKDF (reference sequence). CDR3 sequence: CATSWDGASGNIQYF. DNA of the CDR3: TGTGCCACCAGCTGGGATGGGGCTAGCGGAAACATTCAGTACTTC.

This clonotype was counted many times. The chain joins TRBV13 to TRBJ2-5; a weak D match, TRBD1 (5 bases). The length of the CDR3 is 13 residues. Per the germline V gene, CDR1 is PRHDT and CDR2 is FYEKMQ (reference sequence). V shed 5 bases and J shed 5 bases, with 12 bases lying between them. The CDR3 region is CASSHLGVETQYF. The DNA of the CDR3 is TGTGCCAGCAGCCATCTAGGGGTCGAGACCCAGTACTTC.

The rearrangement uses TRBV27 and TRBJ2-3; 9 nucleotides agree with TRBD2. The CDR3 has 17 amino acids. CDR1 MNHEY and CDR2 SMNVEV come from the germline V gene (reference sequence). V was pared by 7 bases and J by 2 bases, with 13 bases of the junction left unmatched. CDR3 bases: TGTGCCAGCACCCCTGGGGCTAGCGGGGTAATCACAGATACGCAGTATTTT. Protein product: CASTPGASGVITDTQYF.

The chain combines TRBV6-4 with TRBJ2-2, with D unclear. There are 14 residues in the CDR3. CDR1 is MRHNA, CDR2 SNTAGT, per germline. The V end was cut by 4 bases, the J end by 5 bases, with 11 bases between. The CDR3 is CASSATIETGELFF. The CDR3 DNA is TGTGCCAGCAGTGCCACCATAGAAACCGGGGAGCTGTTTTTT.

This clonotype came up many times. This rearrangement joins TRBV10-3 to TRBJ1-5; 9 nucleotides align to TRBD1. The CDR3 loop spans 19 amino acids. CDR1 and CDR2 from the germline V gene are ENHRY and SYGVKD. V lost 0 bases, J lost 0 bases, and 9 bases stayed unmatched. The DNA for the CDR3 is TGTGCCATCAGTGAGTCGGTGGGGACAGGGAGTCATAGCAATCAGCCCCAGCATTTT. Protein product: CAISESVGTGSHSNQPQHF.

This clonotype was seen more than once but under ten times. The rearrangement links TRBV12-3 or TRBV12-4 to TRBJ2-1; tentative D call: TRBD2 (6 bases). This CDR3 spans 17 amino acids. Trimming removed 3 bases at V and 0 bases at J, with 15 bases between. The CDR3 DNA follows: TGTGCCAGCAGTTTGGAGGGGCATCGGGGCTCCTACAATGAGCAGTTCTTC. Translated, it gives CASSLEGHRGSYNEQFF.

This clonotype was counted many times. V is TRBV6-5 and J is TRBJ1-1; no firm D call. The CDR3 covers 16 residues. The germline CDR1 and CDR2 sequences are MNHEY and SVGAGI. Trimming took off 3 bases at V and 1 base at J, with 15 bases between the two ends. CDR3 sequence (DNA): TGTGCCAGCAGTTATTCCGCCCATACAGCGAACACTGAAGCTTTCTTT. Its protein is CASSYSAHTANTEAFF.

V usage is TRBV11-2 and J usage is TRBJ2-7; D assignment may be TRBD1 or TRBD2 (5 bases each). Germline V CDR1 and CDR2: SGHAT, FQNNGV. V was cut by 4 bases and J by 2 bases, with 9 bases left in between. The CDR3 covers 13 residues. The CDR3 region has the DNA TGTGCCAGCAGCTCGGGACCGACCTACGAGCAGTACGTC. Protein product: CASSSGPTYEQYV.

V and J are TRBV7-9 and TRBJ2-5; perhaps TRBD1 as D (5 bases). This CDR3 spans 15 amino acids. Germline CDR1 and CDR2: SEHNR and FQNEAQ (reference sequence). The V end was cut by 1 base, the J end by 2 bases, with 11 bases between. The CDR3 region is CASSLGQYKQETQYF. The CDR3 bases are TGTGCCAGCAGCTTAGGACAGTACAAGCAAGAGACCCAGTACTTC.

The rearrangement joins TRBV5-1 to TRBJ2-5, with a weak D call TRBD2 (6 bases). V lost 1 base, J lost 3 bases, and 19 bases lay in between. The CDR3 has 17 residues. CDR1 SGHRS and CDR2 YFSETQ come from the germline V gene. CDR3 amino acids: CASSLQWRELPKETQYF. The DNA for the CDR3 is TGCGCCAGCAGCTTGCAGTGGCGGGAACTACCTAAAGAGACCCAGTACTTC.

The gene calls are TRBV12-3 or TRBV12-4 and TRBJ1-4; D gene unclear. The CDR3 loop spans 12 amino acids. Deletions cut 4 bases from V and 7 bases from J, with 7 bases between. The CDR3 bases are TGTGCCAGCAGTTCGAGGGTTGAAAAACTGTTTTTT. Translated: CASSSRVEKLFF.

Only a few counts were recorded for this clonotype. This chain links TRBV5-1 with TRBJ2-3; D might be TRBD2 (5 bases). The CDR3 loop spans 15 amino acids. Trimming took off 0 bases at V and 1 base at J, with 9 bases between the two ends. In germline, CDR1 is SGHRS, CDR2 YFSETQ. The CDR3 nucleotides are TGCGCCAGCAGCTTGGCCAGGACTCGCACAGATACGCAGTATTTT. Translating gives CASSLARTRTDTQYF.

Only a few counts were recorded for this clonotype. The V call is TRBV7-6, the J call TRBJ2-3; maybe TRBD2 (6 bases). The CDR3 runs to 17 residues. V dropped 1 base and J dropped 0 bases, with 14 bases sitting between them. Germline V gene data show CDR1 as SGHVS and CDR2 as FNYEAQ. CDR3 sequence reads: CASSLVGGGLSTDTQYF. The CDR3 DNA reads TGTGCCAGCAGCTTAGTTGGGGGAGGCCTTAGCACAGATACGCAGTATTTT.

This clonotype was detected only a few times. CDR3 sequence reads: CASSVADTGGPLNEQFF. In DNA form, the CDR3 reads TGTGCCAGCAGCGTAGCAGATACGGGAGGACCATTGAATGAGCAGTTCTTC. The chain has TRBV9 and TRBJ2-1; 7 positions agree with TRBD2. The V and J ends lost 0 bases and 7 bases, in that order; junction bases with no gene match: 13. The germline V gene encodes CDR1 SGDLS and CDR2 YYNGEE. This CDR3 has 17 amino acids.

The V and J genes are TRBV6-1 and TRBJ2-6, with D hard to call. From germline, CDR1 is MNHNS and CDR2 SASEGT. V lost 7 bases to trimming and J lost 2 bases, with 12 bases between them. This CDR3 comprises 15 residues. The CDR3 coding sequence is TGTGCCAGCAATCCAGAGTTCGCTGGGGCCAACGTCCTGACTTTC. Its translation is CASNPEFAGANVLTF.